The rows below give T cell receptor beta chains drawn from one sample of a study of beta chain features in type 1 diabetes. Assay used: immunoSEQ multiplex PCR; TCRdb lists only in-frame clones, some missing. This repertoire shows 200,000 to 250,000 clones, approximately 10% found once; its top ten account for 1% to 1.5%. The sample comprised central memory CD4+ T cells from blood. These receptors all stem from a man younger than 35 in good health. Both conserved end residues are part of each CDR3. The order of the fields is D gene, clone size, J gene, V gene, CDR3 DNA, CDR3 protein. D genes are given only for firm matches. Clone size is given for some rows only: seen once, a few or many times, or a class if the clone is expanded.

d_call: TRBD1
clone_size: few
j_call: TRBJ2-7
v_call: TRBV5-1
cdr3_nt: TGCGCCAGCAGCTGGGACAGGGGGAAAGCCTACGAGCAGTACTTC
cdr3_aa: CASSWDRGKAYEQYF

d_call: NA
clone_size: NA
j_call: TRBJ2-3
v_call: TRBV18
cdr3_nt: TGTGCCAGCTCACCACTAAGCACAGATACGCAGTATTTT
cdr3_aa: CASSPLSTDTQYF

d_call: TRBD2
clone_size: few
j_call: TRBJ2-4
v_call: TRBV5-6
cdr3_nt: TGTGCCAGCAGCTTAGCCGGGGCTAGCGGGAGTAACAACATTCAGTACTTC
cdr3_aa: CASSLAGASGSNNIQYF

d_call: NA
clone_size: many
j_call: TRBJ2-3
v_call: TRBV29-1
cdr3_nt: TGCAGCACTAGTGAAGGCACAGATACGCAGTATTTT
cdr3_aa: CSTSEGTDTQYF

d_call: TRBD1
clone_size: few
j_call: TRBJ1-2
v_call: TRBV4-1
cdr3_nt: TGCGCCAGCAGCCTAACCGGGACAGCCTCTAACTATGGCTACACCTTC
cdr3_aa: CASSLTGTASNYGYTF

d_call: TRBD1
clone_size: NA
j_call: TRBJ2-7
v_call: TRBV30
cdr3_nt: TGTGCCTGGAGGACCAGGGGGCTCAGCGAGCAGTACTTC
cdr3_aa: CAWRTRGLSEQYF

d_call: NA
clone_size: NA
j_call: TRBJ1-4
v_call: TRBV4-3
cdr3_nt: TGCGCCAGCAGCCGAGAGACTTTGACAGCAGATAATGAAAAACTGTTTTTT
cdr3_aa: CASSRETLTADNEKLFF

d_call: NA
clone_size: few
j_call: TRBJ2-3
v_call: TRBV7-6
cdr3_nt: TGTGCCAGCAGCTTCAGACAGGCCCTAGATACGCAGTATTTT
cdr3_aa: CASSFRQALDTQYF

d_call: TRBD2
clone_size: NA
j_call: TRBJ2-1
v_call: TRBV7-9
cdr3_nt: TGTGCCAGCAGCCCCCTGGGGACTAGTGGCACCAATGAGCAGTTCTTC
cdr3_aa: CASSPLGTSGTNEQFF

d_call: NA
clone_size: few
j_call: TRBJ2-5
v_call: TRBV7-2
cdr3_nt: TGTGCCAGCAGCTTAGAGTTCGGTGGGGCCCAAGAGACCCAGTACTTC
cdr3_aa: CASSLEFGGAQETQYF

d_call: NA
clone_size: few
j_call: TRBJ2-1
v_call: TRBV5-1
cdr3_nt: TGCGCCAGCAGCGTGATCCCCGGCAATGAGCAGTTCTTC
cdr3_aa: CASSVIPGNEQFF

d_call: TRBD2
clone_size: many
j_call: TRBJ2-1
v_call: TRBV19
cdr3_nt: TGTGCCAGTAGCTCTAGCGGCTACCCGGGCGATGAGCAGTTCTTC
cdr3_aa: CASSSSGYPGDEQFF

d_call: NA
clone_size: many
j_call: TRBJ1-2
v_call: TRBV29-1
cdr3_nt: TGCAGCGTTTCTTCACCTAACTATGGCTACACCTTC
cdr3_aa: CSVSSPNYGYTF

d_call: NA
clone_size: NA
j_call: TRBJ2-1
v_call: TRBV10-3
cdr3_nt: TGTGCCATCAGTGACTCGGGGGCCATCTCCTACAATGAGCAGTTCTTC
cdr3_aa: CAISDSGAISYNEQFF

d_call: NA
clone_size: few
j_call: TRBJ2-7
v_call: TRBV29-1
cdr3_nt: TGCAGCGTTGAGAGCAGACTGTCTATAGGGGGGCAGTACTTC
cdr3_aa: CSVESRLSIGGQYF

d_call: TRBD1
clone_size: many
j_call: TRBJ2-7
v_call: TRBV28
cdr3_nt: TGTGCCAGCAGGGATGGGGACAGGGGTATCTACGAGCAGTACTTC
cdr3_aa: CASRDGDRGIYEQYF

d_call: NA
clone_size: NA
j_call: TRBJ1-1
v_call: TRBV4-2
cdr3_nt: TGTGCCAGCAGCCAAAGGGACACTGAAGCTTTCTTT
cdr3_aa: CASSQRDTEAFF

d_call: TRBD2
clone_size: NA
j_call: TRBJ2-3
v_call: TRBV28
cdr3_nt: TGTGCCGTTCCGACGTCTAGCGGGAGAACAGATACGCAGTATTTT
cdr3_aa: CAVPTSSGRTDTQYF

d_call: NA
clone_size: NA
j_call: TRBJ2-2
v_call: TRBV9
cdr3_nt: TGTGCCAGCGAAGGTCGGACCACCGGGAAGCTGTTTTTT
cdr3_aa: CASEGRTTGKLFF

d_call: NA
clone_size: NA
j_call: TRBJ2-5
v_call: TRBV6-5
cdr3_nt: TGTGCCAGCAAAAACAGGGGGGGGACCCAGTACTTC
cdr3_aa: CASKNRGGTQYF

d_call: TRBD2
clone_size: few
j_call: TRBJ2-5
v_call: TRBV18
cdr3_nt: TGTGCCAGCTCACCACCCCTCGGGAGGGAGGGGCAAGAGACCCAGTACTTC
cdr3_aa: CASSPPLGREGQETQYF

d_call: TRBD1
clone_size: few
j_call: TRBJ2-7
v_call: TRBV7-9
cdr3_nt: TGTGCCAGCAGCTCGGACAGGGGGCAAGGTCGCGAGCAGTACTTC
cdr3_aa: CASSSDRGQGREQYF

d_call: NA
clone_size: few
j_call: TRBJ2-6
v_call: TRBV9
cdr3_nt: TGTGCCAGCAGCGTACTCCCGAGCCCTGGGGCCAACGTCCTGACTTTC
cdr3_aa: CASSVLPSPGANVLTF

d_call: NA
clone_size: NA
j_call: TRBJ1-2
v_call: TRBV29-1
cdr3_nt: TGCAGCGTTGGCCTCTTTAGCGGCTACACCTTC
cdr3_aa: CSVGLFSGYTF

d_call: TRBD2
clone_size: few
j_call: TRBJ2-3
v_call: TRBV7-6
cdr3_nt: TGTGCCAGCAGCCCAATAGGGGGGACTAGCGGCAGAGATACGCAGTATTTT
cdr3_aa: CASSPIGGTSGRDTQYF

d_call: NA
clone_size: few
j_call: TRBJ1-2
v_call: TRBV25-1
cdr3_nt: TGTGCCAGCAATACAGTGGCGCGCGGCTACACCTTC
cdr3_aa: CASNTVARGYTF

d_call: NA
clone_size: NA
j_call: TRBJ2-3
v_call: TRBV5-1
cdr3_nt: TGCGCCAGCAGCTTGACGGCGTTTGGGGATACGCAGTATTTT
cdr3_aa: CASSLTAFGDTQYF

d_call: NA
clone_size: many
j_call: TRBJ2-3
v_call: TRBV15
cdr3_nt: TGTGCCACCAGCGCAGGGGAGGCGAGATTCACAGATACGCAGTATTTT
cdr3_aa: CATSAGEARFTDTQYF

d_call: TRBD1
clone_size: NA
j_call: TRBJ2-3
v_call: TRBV10-3
cdr3_nt: TGTGCCATCAGTGACAACAGGGGGAATACGCAGTATTTT
cdr3_aa: CAISDNRGNTQYF

d_call: TRBD1
clone_size: NA
j_call: TRBJ2-7
v_call: TRBV4-2
cdr3_nt: TGTGCCAGCAGCTTCGGGACAGGTCGCTACGAGCAGTACTTC
cdr3_aa: CASSFGTGRYEQYF

d_call: NA
clone_size: many
j_call: TRBJ2-3
v_call: TRBV9
cdr3_nt: TGTGCCAGCAGCGTAGACTCAAATTCAGATACGCAGTATTTT
cdr3_aa: CASSVDSNSDTQYF

d_call: NA
clone_size: few
j_call: TRBJ1-1
v_call: TRBV29-1
cdr3_nt: TGCAGCGTTGCATATCAGGGAAATACTGAAGCTTTCTTT
cdr3_aa: CSVAYQGNTEAFF

d_call: NA
clone_size: few
j_call: TRBJ1-2
v_call: TRBV9
cdr3_nt: TGTGCCAGCAGAGGGGATCGGGTTTATGGCTACACCTTC
cdr3_aa: CASRGDRVYGYTF

d_call: NA
clone_size: few
j_call: TRBJ2-1
v_call: TRBV12-5
cdr3_nt: TGTGCTAGTGGGTCGGGGGAATACAATGAGCAGTTCTTC
cdr3_aa: CASGSGEYNEQFF

d_call: NA
clone_size: few
j_call: TRBJ2-3
v_call: TRBV5-1
cdr3_nt: TGCGCCAGCAGCTTGGGGCAGGACACAGATACGCAGTATTTT
cdr3_aa: CASSLGQDTDTQYF

d_call: TRBD1
clone_size: few
j_call: TRBJ1-4
v_call: TRBV30
cdr3_nt: TGTGCCGCAACCGGGACAGGGGATGAAAAACTGTTTTTT
cdr3_aa: CAATGTGDEKLFF

d_call: NA
clone_size: few
j_call: TRBJ1-4
v_call: TRBV2
cdr3_nt: TGTGCCAGCAGTGAACAGTGGGAAGAAAAACTGTTTTTT
cdr3_aa: CASSEQWEEKLFF

d_call: TRBD1
clone_size: NA
j_call: TRBJ1-4
v_call: TRBV20-1
cdr3_nt: TGCAGTGCTGGGACAGGGGAAAAACTGTTTTTT
cdr3_aa: CSAGTGEKLFF

d_call: TRBD1
clone_size: few
j_call: TRBJ2-2
v_call: TRBV4-1
cdr3_nt: TGCGCCAGCAGCCAAGAAAGGGGGCTGGCGAACACCGGGGAGCTGTTTTTT
cdr3_aa: CASSQERGLANTGELFF

d_call: TRBD2
clone_size: few
j_call: TRBJ2-7
v_call: TRBV5-4
cdr3_nt: TGTGCCAGCAGCTTACTAGCGGGGGGCGAGCAGTACTTC
cdr3_aa: CASSLLAGGEQYF

d_call: TRBD2
clone_size: few
j_call: TRBJ2-1
v_call: TRBV27
cdr3_nt: TGTGCCAGCAGTTTGCGGCTAGCGGGAGTCAGGAGCAATGAGCAGTTCTTC
cdr3_aa: CASSLRLAGVRSNEQFF

d_call: TRBD1
clone_size: few
j_call: TRBJ1-1
v_call: TRBV29-1
cdr3_nt: TGCAGCGCCGTAGACAGGGTGTCGGCTGAAGCTTTCTTT
cdr3_aa: CSAVDRVSAEAFF

d_call: NA
clone_size: many
j_call: TRBJ1-4
v_call: TRBV4-3
cdr3_nt: TGCGCCAGCAGCCAAGACCGCGGGGTTAATGAAAAACTGTTTTTT
cdr3_aa: CASSQDRGVNEKLFF

d_call: NA
clone_size: many
j_call: TRBJ2-4
v_call: TRBV29-1
cdr3_nt: TGCAGCGTTTTAATAGGGGACATTCAGTACTTC
cdr3_aa: CSVLIGDIQYF